Below are 16 T cell receptor beta chains sequenced from a single sample in a study of identifying expanded T cells in peripheral blood. Assay used: immunoSEQ multiplex PCR; TCRdb lists only in-frame clones, some missing. Here the sample spans around 99,000 clones, 88% being singletons. The material sequenced was blood. The receptor source for this set is a person between 18 and 69 years old in good health.

The chain couples TRBV19 to TRBJ2-5; no definite D call. Germline V gives CDR1 LNHDA, CDR2 SQIVND (reference sequence). The CDR3 consists of 15 residues. V was trimmed by 0 bases and J by 5 bases, leaving 13 bases between them. DNA for the CDR3: TGTGCCAGTAGTATAGATCGGCTGGGCAAGGAGACCCAGTACTTC. It specifies CASSIDRLGKETQYF.

This clone was observed a few times. This sequence joins TRBV29-1 and TRBJ2-5, with D possibly matching TRBD2 (7 bases). There are 13 residues in the CDR3. The V end was cut by 3 bases, the J end by 7 bases, with 15 bases between. Germline V gene lookup returns CDR1 SQVTM and CDR2 ANQGSEA. The CDR3 DNA sequence: TGCAGCGTTGAGATCGGGGGGCGGCGGACCCAGTACTTC. Protein sequence: CSVEIGGRRTQYF.

The chain joins TRBV7-9 to TRBJ2-7; TRBD2 matches 11 bases. Germline values: CDR1 SEHNR, CDR2 FQNEAQ (reference sequence). The V gene end was trimmed by 7 bases and the J gene end by 4 bases; junction bases not matched to a gene: 3. The CDR3 consists of 13 residues. The DNA for the CDR3 is TGTGCCAGCAAAACTAGCGGGAGTTACGAGCAGTACTTC. It codes for CASKTSGSYEQYF.

This clone was seen only once. The chain employs TRBV15 and TRBJ1-4; possibly TRBD1 for D (6 bases). The CDR3 has 15 amino acids. With 0 bases removed from V and 8 bases from J, the gap between germline ends came to 13 bases. Per germline, CDR1 LNHNV and CDR2 YYDKDF (reference sequence). The CDR3 loop is CATSREIGTQEKLFF. Written as DNA, the CDR3 is TGTGCCACCAGCAGAGAAATTGGGACACAAGAAAAACTGTTTTTT.

This clone was seen only once. This rearrangement joins TRBV11-2 to TRBJ2-1; 8 bases fit TRBD1. Germline assignment: CDR1 SGHAT and CDR2 FQNNGV. The junction had 6 bases not matched to a gene; V was cut back by 5 bases and J by 6 bases. CDR3 length: 14 amino acids. The CDR3 sequence: CASSPRTGTNEQFF. The DNA of the CDR3 is TGTGCCAGCAGCCCACGGACAGGGACCAATGAGCAGTTCTTC.

The chain uses TRBV30 and TRBJ1-6; D is ambiguous. There are 18 residues in the CDR3. Germline values: CDR1 GTSNPN, CDR2 SVGIG (reference sequence). Trimming left V 7 bases short and J 0 bases short, with 22 bases between. The CDR3 sequence is CASSGQPKRSSYNSPLHF. The DNA of the CDR3 is TGTGCCTCCTCCGGGCAGCCGAAAAGGAGCTCCTATAATTCACCCCTCCACTTT.

J is TRBJ2-7 and V is TRBV5-6; the D gene is possibly TRBD2 (6 bases). Germline assignment: CDR1 SGHDT and CDR2 YYEEEE. This CDR3 spans 15 amino acids. Trimming left V 2 bases short and J 2 bases short, with 14 bases between. CDR3 coding DNA: TGTGCCAGCAGCTTCTACGGGGGTTCTGCCTACGAGCAGTACTTC. Protein product: CASSFYGGSAYEQYF.

This chain links TRBV10-3 with TRBJ2-7, with D perhaps given as TRBD1 or TRBD2 (6 bases each). Germline V CDR1 and CDR2: ENHRY, SYGVKD. This CDR3 contains 12 residues. V was pared by 7 bases and J by 5 bases, with 12 bases between. CDR3 coding DNA: TGTGCCATCATGGGGGCGGGGAACGAGCAGTACTTC. This gives the protein CAIMGAGNEQYF.

This rearrangement joins TRBV4-3 to TRBJ1-4; D is ambiguous. This CDR3 spans 20 amino acids. Germline CDR1 reads LGHNA; CDR2 reads YSLEER. The V end lost 4 bases, the J end lost 0 bases, and 24 bases lay between the germline ends. CDR3 DNA: TGCGCCAGCAGCCGTAACTCAAGACGGATTACCTTTGCAACTAATGAAAAACTGTTTTTT. Protein product: CASSRNSRRITFATNEKLFF.

J is TRBJ1-1 and V is TRBV7-9, with D tentatively TRBD1 (6 bases). The V gene's germline CDR1 is SEHNR and CDR2 FQNEAQ (reference sequence). This CDR3 contains 14 residues. V shed 3 bases and J shed 2 bases, with 10 bases lying between them. DNA for the CDR3: TGTGCCAGCAGCTTGGACAGAGACAACACTGAAGCTTTCTTT. Translated, it gives CASSLDRDNTEAFF.

In its sample, this clone was seen once. CDR3 in DNA: TGTGCCAGCAGGGAAGACCCGTCTGGAAACACCATATATTTT. This sequence encodes CASREDPSGNTIYF. J is TRBJ1-3 and V is TRBV6-5; D not resolved. CDR3 length: 14 amino acids. Germline assignment: CDR1 MNHEY and CDR2 SVGAGI. V lost 6 bases and J lost 1, with 10 bases in between.

The CDR3 loop reads CASSATGRNTEAFF. CDR3 in DNA: TGTGCCAGTAGTGCGACAGGGAGGAACACTGAAGCTTTCTTT. The genes are TRBV19 and TRBJ1-1, with 7 positions matching TRBD1. The germline V gene has CDR1 LNHDA and CDR2 SQIVND (reference sequence). This CDR3 comprises 14 residues. The trim removed 5 bases at V and 1 base at J, leaving 4 bases unmatched.

The V and J genes are TRBV12-2 and TRBJ1-2; no check of the table's D call, TRBD1, against the DNA was made. TRBV12-2 represents a pseudogene. CDR3 length equals 13 residues. CDR3 amino acids: CASRLDRGLGYTF. The CDR3 nucleotides read TGTGCAAGTCGCCTTGACAGGGGTCTTGGCTACACCTTC.

The genes are TRBV4-1 and TRBJ1-3, with D uncertain. Germline V gene lookup returns CDR1 MGHRA and CDR2 YSYEKL. This CDR3 is 12 amino acids long. V dropped 4 bases and J dropped 9 bases, with 10 bases sitting between them. CDR3 region: CASSRDLSTIYF. The CDR3 DNA is TGCGCCAGCAGCCGAGACTTATCCACCATATATTTT.

The chain carries TRBV7-2 and TRBJ2-7, with D tentatively TRBD2 (6 bases). The germline V gene encodes CDR1 SGHTA and CDR2 FQGNSA. Between the trimmed V and J ends, which lost 1 base and 1 base, there was a span of 11 bases. This CDR3 region has 15 residues. DNA of the CDR3: TGTGCCAGCAGCTTAGGACTGGGACTTTCCTACGAGCAGTACTTC. The encoded protein is CASSLGLGLSYEQYF.

The chain combines TRBV5-4 with TRBJ2-3; 7 bases are shared with TRBD2. CDR3 size: 15 residues. V gave up 4 bases and J gave up 2 bases; unmatched junction bases: 7. Germline CDR1 SGHNT, CDR2 YYREEE (reference sequence). CDR3 in DNA: TGTGCCAGCAGCCCCGGACTAGAGCTCACAGATACGCAGTATTTT. It translates to CASSPGLELTDTQYF.